This T cell receptor beta chain was identified during a study of blood T cell repertoires in COVID-19 (dated by TCRdb to 2020 to 2021). Concerning the study at large: The collaborator samples originated in the United States, Italy and Spain and spanned the acute and convalescent phases of COVID-19. The material from the prospective study consisted of cDNA or gDNA derived from T cells, B-cell-depleted T cells, or PBMCs. The dataset comprised deeply sampled blood TCRbeta repertoires from subjects exposed to, actively infected with, or recovered from COVID-19. The repertoires were released in a freely available public database intended as a resource for research on the immune response to SARS-CoV-2. The samples were drawn from the first 160 participants of the ongoing ImmuneRACE study and from about 1,200 subjects provided by 6 global collaborators. A de-identified subject ID, COVID-19 status, age in years and sex were almost always included in the sample metadata. Where available, HLA class I and class II types were obtained from metadata supplied by the sample provider rather than from assay-based typing. On the study overall, not on this receptor specifically: Clinical and demographic metadata were provided uncurated, with the amount varying by source and participant.

Reading from cysteine to phenylalanine, the CDR3 counts 14 amino acids. Of the read, only the CDR3 DNA is kept; its 42 bases are in frame from base 1. CDR1 and CDR2 were assigned from the germline V gene (reference sequence) as SGHAT and FQDESV. The V and J ends are trimmed by 3 bases and 1 base, leaving 9 bases between them. The immunoSEQ Assay, a bias-controlled multiplex PCR, was used to amplify TCRbeta CDR3 regions from genomic DNA. In the original analysis: Nucleated cell counts per sample were estimated from amplification of reference gene primers within the assay. Sequence reads were collapsed and filtered to measure the absolute abundance of every unique TCRbeta CDR3 rearrangement. For each sample, productive Simpson clonality was calculated as the square root of Simpson's diversity index over productive rearrangements. Imported from immuneACCESS, the table was reduced by TCRdb to in-frame sequences with V and J called. These copies leave out some clones; in studies compared against another copy, an unresolved V gene accounts for under half, and the cause of the remainder is not known. That table gives V, J and clone size, and the DNA gave D and trimming. A total of 150,000 to 200,000 clones appear in this sample, around 81% of them only once. The ten largest clones represent 9.5% to 12% of the sample.

The collaborating institutions used their own protocols to collect whole blood in K2EDTA tubes. For TCRbeta analysis, collaborators shipped samples in one of three forms: frozen whole blood, isolated PBMCs, or DNA extracted from either of those sample types. Concerning this clone itself: The clone's antigen remains unknown. Within one base of it there is no much larger clone, and no base qualities were kept.

Sequences were obtained from peripheral blood. This receptor was obtained from a man aged 60 to 75 with active or convalescent COVID-19. The chain links TRBV11-1 with TRBJ2-5; no confident D gene assignment can be made. The DNA is as follows: TGTGCCAGCAGCTTTGGAGCCATCCAAGAGACCCAGTACTTC. Its amino acids are CASSFGAIQETQYF.